The clone carrying this T cell receptor (beta chain) was observed a few times. Germline CDR1 SQVTM, CDR2 ANQGSEA. The ends lost 6 bases at V and 6 bases at J; junction bases unmatched: 3. This CDR3 is 12 amino acids long. The sample is drawn from a study of immune evolution from preneoplasia to lung adenocarcinoma. Study at large: HLA loss of heterozygosity: 7% AIS, 15% MIA, approximately 31% ADC, none AAH.

Profiling relied on immunoSEQ multiplex PCR, and the TCRdb table lists in-frame clones only, not all of them. The table lists 5,500 to 6,000 clones, about three quarters of them singletons. This chain joins TRBV29-1 and TRBJ2-4, with 9 bases identical to TRBD1. The sequence was obtained from a person aged 55 to 79 with lung adenocarcinoma. What was sequenced was FFPE lung adenocarcinoma in situ tissue. CDR3 sequence (DNA): TGCAGCGTACCGGGACAGGGAAACATTCAGTACTTC. It codes for CSVPGQGNIQYF.